Listed here is a single TCR beta chain. Authors' methods: Reference gene primer amplification gave estimated nucleated cell counts. Data came from immunoSEQ multiplex PCR; TCRdb stores just in-frame clones and leaves some out. That table gives V, J and clone size, and the DNA gave D and trimming. The table includes around 250,000 clones, 75% to 90% detected once. The data were obtained in a study of blood T cell repertoires in COVID-19. Study-wide context: Sites in the United States, Italy and Spain provided acute and convalescent COVID-19 samples.

This TCR was sampled from a man in his thirties or forties who had recovered from COVID-19. The sample was peripheral blood.

CDR3 loop: CASLGDYDEQYF. The CDR3 DNA follows: TGTGCCAGCTTAGGGGATTACGACGAGCAGTACTTC. This sequence joins TRBV28 and TRBJ2-7, with a weak D call TRBD1 (5 bases). Germline CDR1 MDHEN, CDR2 SYDVKM. CDR3 size: 12 residues. The germline V and J ends were trimmed by 8 bases and 5 bases, with 13 bases remaining between them.